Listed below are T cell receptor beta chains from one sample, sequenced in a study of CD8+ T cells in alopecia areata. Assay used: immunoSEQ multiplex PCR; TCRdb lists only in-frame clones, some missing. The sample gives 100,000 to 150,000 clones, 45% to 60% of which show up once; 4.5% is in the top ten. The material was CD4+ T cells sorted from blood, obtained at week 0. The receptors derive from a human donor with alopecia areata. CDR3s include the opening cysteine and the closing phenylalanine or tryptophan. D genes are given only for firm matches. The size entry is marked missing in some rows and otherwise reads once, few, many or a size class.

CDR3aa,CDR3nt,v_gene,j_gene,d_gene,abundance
CASSSDRGAGELFF,TGTGCCAGCAGCTCCGACAGGGGGGCCGGGGAGCTGTTTTTT,TRBV7-9,TRBJ2-2,TRBD1,NA
CASSRESGQPQHF,TGTGCCAGTAGTCGCGAATCGGGGCAGCCCCAGCATTTT,TRBV19,TRBJ1-5,NA,NA
CASSRYRDRGAKETQYF,TGTGCCAGCAGCCGGTACCGGGACAGGGGCGCGAAAGAGACCCAGTACTTC,TRBV13,TRBJ2-5,TRBD1,NA
CASSSDSYSGNTIYF,TGTGCCAGCAGTTCTGACAGCTACTCTGGAAACACCATATATTTT,TRBV6-5,TRBJ1-3,NA,NA
CASSLDGTSYNEQFF,TGCGCCAGCAGCTTGGACGGGACTTCCTACAATGAGCAGTTCTTC,TRBV5-1,TRBJ2-1,NA,NA
CASGPGQAGEGYTF,TGTGCCAGCGGACCGGGACAGGCCGGTGAAGGCTACACCTTC,TRBV2,TRBJ1-2,TRBD1,few
CASSSTGMNTEAFF,TGTGCCAGCAGCTCGACAGGGATGAACACTGAAGCTTTCTTT,TRBV5-4,TRBJ1-1,TRBD1,NA
CASRVSGSAYNEQFF,TGTGCCAGCAGAGTTAGCGGGAGCGCGTACAATGAGCAGTTCTTC,TRBV6-5,TRBJ2-1,TRBD2,once
CASSRLTADNEQFF,TGCGCCAGCAGCCGGCTGACAGCCGACAATGAGCAGTTCTTC,TRBV4-3,TRBJ2-1,NA,NA
CASSLGRTPGAMTGYTF,TGCGCCAGCAGCTTGGGCCGGACCCCGGGGGCAATGACTGGCTACACCTTC,TRBV5-1,TRBJ1-2,NA,NA
CASSRSSGTSYEQYF,TGCGCCAGCAGCCGGTCTAGCGGGACCTCCTACGAGCAGTACTTC,TRBV4-3,TRBJ2-7,TRBD2,few
CASSSGGQDEQYF,TGTGCCAGCAGTTCAGGGGGCCAGGACGAGCAGTACTTC,TRBV28,TRBJ2-7,TRBD1,NA
CASSTGTGGFSAEKLFF,TGTGCCAGTAGTACCGGGACAGGGGGCTTCAGTGCGGAAAAACTGTTTTTT,TRBV19,TRBJ1-4,TRBD1,few
CASSLDGGNTQYF,TGCGCCAGCAGCTTGGACGGGGGCAATACGCAGTATTTT,TRBV5-1,TRBJ2-3,NA,NA
CASSDYQGSSYNEQFF,TGTGCCAGCAGTGACTATCAGGGATCTTCGTACAATGAGCAGTTCTTC,TRBV2,TRBJ2-1,NA,NA
CASSQALGSDTEAFF,TGTGCCAGCAGCCAAGCCCTGGGTTCCGACACTGAAGCTTTCTTT,TRBV14,TRBJ1-1,NA,NA
CASSGDTGAQTQYF,TGTGCCAGCAGCGGCGATACGGGGGCGCAGACCCAGTACTTC,TRBV7-2,TRBJ2-5,NA,NA
CASSSGGGSLHF,TGTGCCAGCAGCTCCGGAGGCGGGTCCCTCCACTTT,TRBV5-6,TRBJ1-6,NA,NA
CASSSPNGFGYTF,TGTGCCAGCAGTTCCCCTAACGGGTTCGGCTACACCTTC,TRBV27,TRBJ1-2,NA,NA
CASSLAPSGTEAFF,TGCGCCAGCAGCTTGGCACCCTCAGGGACTGAAGCTTTCTTT,TRBV5-1,TRBJ1-1,NA,NA
CSVSGTGGPYEQYF,TGCAGCGTTAGCGGGACAGGGGGTCCCTACGAGCAGTACTTC,TRBV29-1,TRBJ2-7,TRBD1,NA
CASSRGRTGEETQYF,TGTGCCAGCTCCAGAGGGCGGACAGGGGAAGAGACCCAGTACTTC,TRBV27,TRBJ2-5,TRBD1,few
CASSPQQTGRGTEAFF,TGTGCCAGCTCACCACAGCAGACAGGACGGGGGACTGAAGCTTTCTTT,TRBV18,TRBJ1-1,NA,NA
CASSQGIRGGNTEAFF,TGCGCCAGCAGCCAAGGCATCAGGGGCGGCAACACTGAAGCTTTCTTT,TRBV4-1,TRBJ1-1,NA,NA
CASSQVIHFGSYTF,TGCGCCAGCAGCCAAGTAATCCACTTCGGGAGCTACACCTTC,TRBV4-3,TRBJ1-2,NA,few
CASRGFTDTQYF,TGTGCCAGCAGGGGATTCACAGATACGCAGTATTTT,TRBV6-5,TRBJ2-3,NA,NA
CASSRSRGREETQYF,TGTGCCAGCAGCCGCTCGAGGGGGCGTGAAGAGACCCAGTACTTC,TRBV7-2,TRBJ2-5,TRBD1,NA
CASSPRVRDGGSAQHF,TGTGCCAGCAGCCCCCGTGTAAGGGACGGAGGGAGCGCCCAGCATTTT,TRBV7-2,TRBJ1-5,NA,few
CASSWTGGDTGELFF,TGCGCCAGCAGCTGGACAGGGGGCGACACCGGGGAGCTGTTTTTT,TRBV5-1,TRBJ2-2,TRBD1,NA
CASSLAVGAGYGYTF,TGCGCCAGCAGCTTGGCCGTGGGGGCGGGCTATGGCTACACCTTC,TRBV5-1,TRBJ1-2,NA,NA
CASSSWTSGSLGEQYF,TGTGCCAGCAGCTCGTGGACTAGCGGGAGTTTGGGCGAGCAGTACTTC,TRBV7-2,TRBJ2-7,TRBD2,once
CSVEPRGLLAGGTWEQFF,TGCAGCGTTGAACCACGCGGATTGCTAGCGGGGGGGACTTGGGAGCAGTTCTTC,TRBV29-1,TRBJ2-1,TRBD2,NA
CASSPQGMNTEAFF,TGTGCCAGCTCACCACAGGGTATGAACACTGAAGCTTTCTTT,TRBV18,TRBJ1-1,NA,NA
CASSQGGLAGDTQYF,TGCGCCAGCAGCCAGGGGGGGTTAGCGGGAGATACGCAGTATTTT,TRBV4-3,TRBJ2-3,TRBD2,NA
CASSPQGSNQPQHF,TGTGCCAGCTCACCTCAGGGCAGCAATCAGCCCCAGCATTTT,TRBV18,TRBJ1-5,NA,few
CASSRTQPSTDTQYF,TGCGCCAGCAGCCGGACACAACCTAGCACAGATACGCAGTATTTT,TRBV5-1,TRBJ2-3,NA,NA
CASSLDRATDTQYF,TGCGCCAGCAGCTTGGATAGGGCCACAGATACGCAGTATTTT,TRBV5-1,TRBJ2-3,NA,NA
CASSLSEGGLSYGYTF,TGTGCCAGCAGTTTATCGGAGGGGGGACTTAGCTATGGCTACACCTTC,TRBV28,TRBJ1-2,NA,NA
CASSRSGTGGFGEQFF,TGTGCCAGCAGCCGTTCAGGGACAGGGGGTTTTGGTGAGCAGTTCTTC,TRBV5-4,TRBJ2-1,TRBD1,NA
CAINSGQGSYGYTF,TGTGCCATCAACTCGGGACAGGGCTCCTATGGCTACACCTTC,TRBV10-3,TRBJ1-2,TRBD1,few
CASSSRTGEGGELFF,TGTGCCAGCAGCTCAAGGACAGGGGAGGGCGGGGAGCTGTTTTTT,TRBV7-9,TRBJ2-2,TRBD1,NA
CASSGGPGQGETQYF,TGTGCCAGCAGCGGGGGACCGGGACAGGGGGAGACCCAGTACTTC,TRBV7-8,TRBJ2-5,TRBD1,NA
CASSEWRGVGSYNSPLHF,TGTGCCAGCAGTGAATGGCGGGGGGTTGGCTCCTATAATTCACCCCTCCACTTT,TRBV25-1,TRBJ1-6,NA,NA
CASSEMGRGNQPQHF,TGTGCCAGCAGTGAAATGGGCCGGGGCAATCAGCCCCAGCATTTT,TRBV2,TRBJ1-5,NA,NA
CASSLRRGSTMPYEQYF,TGTGCCAGCAGCCTCCGGCGGGGCTCGACGATGCCTTACGAGCAGTACTTC,TRBV14,TRBJ2-7,NA,NA
CASSLSPGQDTQYF,TGCGCCAGCAGCTTATCACCGGGACAAGATACGCAGTATTTT,TRBV5-1,TRBJ2-3,NA,NA
CASSNYQETQYF,TGTGCCAGCAGCAACTACCAAGAGACCCAGTACTTC,TRBV7-8,TRBJ2-5,NA,NA
CASSQDRTGNYGYTF,TGTGCCAGCAGCCAAGATCGGACAGGGAACTATGGCTACACCTTC,TRBV4-2,TRBJ1-2,TRBD1,NA
CASSSHAGSSQGAKNIQYF,TGTGCCAGCAGCTCACATGCAGGTTCCTCGCAGGGGGCCAAAAACATTCAGTACTTC,TRBV7-8,TRBJ2-4,NA,NA
CASSPQTGPETQYF,TGTGCCAGCAGCCCCCAGACAGGGCCGGAGACCCAGTACTTC,TRBV7-2,TRBJ2-5,TRBD1,few
CAWSPRRRGLNEKLFF,TGTGCCTGGAGTCCTCGTCGCAGGGGCCTTAATGAAAAACTGTTTTTT,TRBV30,TRBJ1-4,NA,NA
CASLTVMNTEAFF,TGTGCCAGCTTGACAGTCATGAACACTGAAGCTTTCTTT,TRBV2,TRBJ1-1,NA,NA
CASSLGLAGGRQFF,TGTGCCAGCAGCTTGGGTCTAGCGGGAGGGCGGCAGTTCTTC,TRBV7-2,TRBJ2-1,TRBD2,NA
CASSLGVSTEAFF,TGTGCCAGCAGCTTAGGGGTGTCCACTGAAGCTTTCTTT,TRBV7-9,TRBJ1-1,NA,NA
CASRVRQGSGFGEKLFF,TGTGCCAGCAGAGTACGACAGGGATCGGGCTTCGGTGAAAAACTGTTTTTT,TRBV2,TRBJ1-4,TRBD1,NA
CASSWGGAANTGELFF,TGTGCCAGCAGTTGGGGGGGAGCAGCGAACACCGGGGAGCTGTTTTTT,TRBV11-2,TRBJ2-2,TRBD2,NA
CASSFKREQETQYF,TGTGCCAGCAGCTTCAAGCGGGAGCAAGAGACCCAGTACTTC,TRBV7-3,TRBJ2-5,TRBD2,once
CASSALRSEQFF,TGTGCCAGTAGTGCACTTAGAAGTGAGCAGTTCTTC,TRBV19,TRBJ2-1,NA,NA
CATSRDRTDYGYTF,TGTGCCACCAGCAGAGATCGGACTGATTATGGCTACACCTTC,TRBV15,TRBJ1-2,NA,NA